The TCR beta chain described here comes from a study of OX40 agonist ivuxolimab in advanced cancers. The germline CDR1 and CDR2 sequences are MNHEY and SMNVEV (reference sequence). This CDR3 spans 12 amino acids. V lost 6 bases to trimming and J lost 8 bases, with 11 bases between them. About this clone itself: What it binds is unknown.

TCRdb's table, derived via immunoSEQ multiplex PCR, lists solely in-frame clones and lacks some. Of roughly 49,000 clones in the sample, roughly 85% are singletons; the top ten hold roughly 3.4%. General study findings and limits: Among T cells, CD8+ cells averaged more expanded clones than CD4+ cells. Low normalized T-cell clonal expansion also characterized some of the nonresponders.

This sample comprised CD4+ or CD8+ T cells sorted from blood, obtained in a trial of the OX40 agonist ivuxolimab. The clonotype comes from an adult with an advanced solid tumor such as melanoma, head and neck, liver or kidney cancer. The chain is built from TRBV27 and TRBJ2-1, with D possibly being TRBD2 (5 bases). CDR3 in amino acids: CASRPGLHEQFF. In DNA, the CDR3 is TGTGCCAGCAGACCGGGGTTACATGAGCAGTTCTTC.